One and the same sample provided the 14 T cell receptor beta chains below, sequenced in a study of breast tumors, draining lymph nodes, adjacent tissues. TCRdb reprocessed the multiplex PCR reads via MiXCR and lists one record per CDR3 protein. The top ten clones hold less than 4% of a sample with 120,000 or so distinct CDR3 sequences, about 20% of them seen once. Axillary draining lymph nodes of breast cancer patients supplied the node samples. Input material: axillary lymph node tissue. The receptor set was obtained from a female donor with breast cancer. Some clones in this sample may be carry-over from other donors' samples.

This clonotype was picked up many times. The chain combines TRBV6-1 with TRBJ1-6, with D hard to call. CDR3 length equals 14 residues. Germline CDR1 MNHNS, CDR2 SASEGT. V was pared by 7 bases and J by 6 bases, with 13 bases between. CDR3: CASKSELVNSPLHF. In DNA form, the CDR3 reads TGTGCCAGCAAATCCGAATTAGTTAATTCACCCCTCCACTTT.

This clonotype has a handful of counts. This chain links TRBV5-4 with TRBJ2-4; 8 bases match TRBD1. The J segment lost 9 bases and the V segment lost 0 bases, leaving 8 bases of the junction unmatched. The germline CDR1 and CDR2 sequences are SGHNT and YYREEE (reference sequence). This CDR3 spans 15 amino acids. The CDR3 nucleotides read TGTGCCAGCAGCTTGGCCGGGGCAGGGGGCGCCATTCAGTACTTC. It codes for CASSLAGAGGAIQYF.

This clonotype came up many times. The V call is TRBV5-5, the J call TRBJ1-2, with 10 bases that match TRBD1. In germline, CDR1 is SGHKS, CDR2 YYEKEE (reference sequence). Trimming at V came to 4 bases and at J to 7 bases, leaving 7 bases not matched to a gene. The CDR3 length is 14 residues. CDR3 protein: CASSPGTGVFGYTF. CDR3 coding DNA: TGTGCCAGCAGCCCCGGGACAGGGGTTTTTGGCTACACCTTC.

As regards this clonotype: Given a much more abundant clone one base away, this may be a read error. The chain links TRBV2 to TRBJ2-7; 8 bases fit TRBD2. Looked up from germline, CDR1 is SNHLY and CDR2 is FYNNEI. V lost 11 bases and J lost 1; bases outside the gene matches: 10. CDR3 size: 14 residues. The CDR3 region is CAGLEAGGSYEQYF. DNA of the CDR3: TGTGCCGGCCTTGAGGCGGGGGGATCCTACGAGCAGTACTTC.

Worth noting for this clonotype: One end of the junction does not line up with germline, which may come from a read error. The chain joins TRBV30 to TRBJ2-2; TRBD2 agrees at 10 bases. Germline V gene sequence: CDR1 GTSNPN, CDR2 SVGIG (reference sequence). The CDR3 runs 15 residues. The CDR3 sequence is CARRGLAGGPGELFF. The DNA for the CDR3 is TGTGCCAGGAGGGGATTAGCGGGAGGACCCGGGGAGCTGTTTTTT.

A note on this clonotype: A read error is possible here, since a much larger clone lies one base away. The V gene is TRBV19, the J gene TRBJ2-3, with 8 bases fitting TRBD2. The CDR3 sequence is 14 residues long. Germline values: CDR1 LNHDA, CDR2 SQIVND (reference sequence). The CDR3 nucleotides read TGTGCCAGTAGTATGTCAGCGGGGGAAGATGCGCAGTATTTT. The encoded protein is CASSMSAGEDAQYF.

This clonotype was seen many times. V gene TRBV28 combines with J gene TRBJ1-2; D is undetermined. This CDR3 comprises 12 residues. Trimming removed 3 bases from V and 4 bases from J, with 6 bases in between. In germline, CDR1 is MDHEN, CDR2 SYDVKM. Here the CDR3 DNA reads TGTGCCAGCAGTTTGGGCAGCTATGGCTACACCTTC. Its protein is CASSLGSYGYTF.

This clonotype was observed at least ten times. This chain joins TRBV5-1 and TRBJ2-7; 12 positions agree with TRBD2. With V trimmed by 0 bases and J by 12 bases, 4 bases remained unmatched. The CDR3 has 13 residues. CDR1 is SGHRS, CDR2 YFSETQ, per germline. This CDR3 reads CASSLGLAGVMYF. Written as DNA, the CDR3 is TGCGCCAGCAGCTTGGGACTAGCGGGAGTCATGTACTTC.

This clonotype was counted many times. The J gene is TRBJ2-7, the V gene TRBV15; maybe TRBD2 (6 bases). V gave up 5 bases and J gave up 4 bases, with 21 bases separating them. This CDR3 contains 16 residues. Germline assignment: CDR1 LNHNV and CDR2 YYDKDF (reference sequence). CDR3 residues: CATSRKRAGISYEQYF. CDR3 DNA: TGTGCCACCAGCCGAAAAAGGGCGGGGATATCGTACGAGCAGTACTTC.

This clonotype was seen many times. The J gene is TRBJ2-3, the V gene TRBV2; 8 bases are shared with TRBD2. This CDR3 is 11 amino acids long. V trimming: 11 bases; J trimming: 7 bases; junction bases outside the gene matches: 5. CDR1 and CDR2 (germline): SNHLY, FYNNEI. The CDR3 coding sequence is TGTGCCTATATAGCGGGATATACGCAGTATTTT. Its translation: CAYIAGYTQYF. Full variable domain (missing parts from reference TRBV2 and TRBJ2-3): EPEVTQTPSHQVTQMGQEVILRCVPISNHLYFYWYRQILGQKVEFLVSFYNNEISEKSEIFDDQFSVERPDGSNFTLKIRSTKLEDSAMYFCAYIAGYTQYFGPGTRLTVL.

This clonotype showed up many times. The chain uses TRBV20-1 and TRBJ2-1; no firm D call. Germline assignment: CDR1 DFQATT and CDR2 SNEGSKA (reference sequence). The CDR3 has 10 residues. The V gene lost 6 bases and the J gene lost 8 bases, with 8 bases spanning the gap. The CDR3 spells CSAARYEQFF. CDR3 coding DNA: TGCAGTGCCGCTCGGTATGAGCAGTTCTTC.

Ten or more counts support this clonotype. The chain recombines TRBV24-1 with TRBJ2-1, with D perhaps matching TRBD1 or TRBD2 (5 bases each). Germline V CDR1 and CDR2: KGHDR, SFDVKD. The CDR3 length is 18 residues. V was cut by 4 bases and J by 0 bases, with 18 bases left in between. The CDR3 reads CATSDRDGRLSSYNEQFF. CDR3 bases: TGTGCCACCAGTGACAGGGACGGACGCCTTTCCTCCTACAATGAGCAGTTCTTC.

This clonotype was found many times. V gene TRBV12-3 or TRBV12-4 combines with J gene TRBJ2-1; 10 bases fit TRBD2. J gave up 7 bases and V 3 bases, and 9 bases lay outside the gene matches. The CDR3 is 16 residues long. CDR3 nucleotides: TGTGCCAGCAGTTTCAGAGGAGCTAGCGGGGGTAATGAGCAGTTCTTC. This sequence encodes CASSFRGASGGNEQFF.

This clonotype showed up many times. The rearrangement links TRBV6-6 to TRBJ2-1, with 11 bases lining up with TRBD2. The junction had 13 bases not matched to a gene; V was cut back by 5 bases and J by 7 bases. This CDR3 is built from 17 residues. CDR1 MNHNY and CDR2 SVGAGI come from the germline V gene (reference sequence). The CDR3 region is CASSELAGDGTRNEQFF. CDR3 DNA: TGTGCCAGCAGTGAACTAGCGGGGGATGGCACGAGGAATGAGCAGTTCTTC.